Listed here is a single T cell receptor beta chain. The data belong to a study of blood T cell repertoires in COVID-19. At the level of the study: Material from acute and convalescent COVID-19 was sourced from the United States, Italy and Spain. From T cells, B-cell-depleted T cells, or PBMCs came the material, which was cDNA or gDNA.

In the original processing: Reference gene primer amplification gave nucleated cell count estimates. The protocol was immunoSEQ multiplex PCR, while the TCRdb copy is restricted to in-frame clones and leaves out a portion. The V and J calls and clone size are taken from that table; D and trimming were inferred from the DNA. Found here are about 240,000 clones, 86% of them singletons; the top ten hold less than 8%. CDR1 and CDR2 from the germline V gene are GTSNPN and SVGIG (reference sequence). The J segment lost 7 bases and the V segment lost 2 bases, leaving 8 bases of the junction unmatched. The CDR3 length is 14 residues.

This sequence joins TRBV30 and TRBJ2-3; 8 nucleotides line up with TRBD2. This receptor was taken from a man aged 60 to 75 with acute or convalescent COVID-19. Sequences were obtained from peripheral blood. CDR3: CAWSLAGGANTQYF. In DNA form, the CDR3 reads TGTGCCTGGAGTCTAGCGGGCGGGGCCAATACGCAGTATTTT.